The clone carrying this T cell receptor (beta chain) was seen ten or more times. Its antigen is unknown. This sample was taken from a study of T-cell reconstitution after alpha-beta-depleted transplantation in children. Unique molecular identifiers were built into the TCRbeta library. TCRdb ran MiXCR on the PCR reads and lists one entry per CDR3 protein. The data contain under 300,000 distinct CDR3 sequences, around 10% of them singletons. General observations from the study: After one year, T-cell counts and TCRbeta diversity mostly came from new T cells. Reportedly, roughly two months post-transplant, alpha-beta T cells arose from several hundred expanded graft clones. Recipient T cells and thymic progenitors that survived gave rise to the high TCRbeta diversity observed at day 60 in some patients.

The clonotype comes from a male patient under 10 years old who had a stem cell transplant for chronic granulomatous disease, so the T cells may come from the graft donor. The sequencing here drew on peripheral blood, taken 180 days after TCRalphabeta/CD19-depleted stem cell transplant.

The CDR3 protein is CSADRRTSGSYEQYF. In DNA, the CDR3 is TGCAGTGCTGACCGCCGGACTAGCGGCTCCTACGAGCAGTACTTC. The chain recombines TRBV20-1 with TRBJ2-7; 10 bases align to TRBD2. CDR1 and CDR2 (germline): DFQATT, SNEGSKA (reference sequence). The CDR3 loop spans 15 amino acids. After removal of 5 bases from V and 0 bases from J, the junction contained 7 bases not matched to a gene.